This TCR beta chain emerged from a study of Tregs in tolerant kidney transplant recipients. Study-level findings and limits: Biological reproducibility was not directly addressed, but technical replication error appeared minimal. Activated donor B cell expansion appeared to reveal the most relevant donor-specific TCRbeta repertoire.

Germline V gene lookup returns CDR1 ENHRY and CDR2 SYGVKD. J gave up 5 bases and V 0 bases, and 3 bases lay outside the gene matches. CDR3 length: 15 residues. Remarks on this clone: Its antigen is currently unknown. The sequenced fragment ends 3 residues before the CDR3 boundary, so the rest is inferred from the germline J gene.

Method: immunoSEQ multiplex PCR; TCRdb's copy keeps in-frame clones and lacks some. The table counts more than 45,000 clones; 0.75% to 0.95% lies in the top ten. CD4+CD25+CD127- Tregs, CD4+CD25- non-Tregs, CD4 and CD8 cells were sorted. This receptor was obtained from a human donor who received a combined kidney and bone marrow transplant. The V call is TRBV10-3, the J call TRBJ1-1, with 10 bases aligning to TRBD1. Sequencing was performed on CD4+ T cells from blood, taken before the transplant. The covered CDR3 bases are TGTGCCATCAGTGAGTCGACAGGGGGCCATACTGAA. Its translation: CAISESTGGHTE. The whole CDR3 region reads CAISESTGGHTEAFF.